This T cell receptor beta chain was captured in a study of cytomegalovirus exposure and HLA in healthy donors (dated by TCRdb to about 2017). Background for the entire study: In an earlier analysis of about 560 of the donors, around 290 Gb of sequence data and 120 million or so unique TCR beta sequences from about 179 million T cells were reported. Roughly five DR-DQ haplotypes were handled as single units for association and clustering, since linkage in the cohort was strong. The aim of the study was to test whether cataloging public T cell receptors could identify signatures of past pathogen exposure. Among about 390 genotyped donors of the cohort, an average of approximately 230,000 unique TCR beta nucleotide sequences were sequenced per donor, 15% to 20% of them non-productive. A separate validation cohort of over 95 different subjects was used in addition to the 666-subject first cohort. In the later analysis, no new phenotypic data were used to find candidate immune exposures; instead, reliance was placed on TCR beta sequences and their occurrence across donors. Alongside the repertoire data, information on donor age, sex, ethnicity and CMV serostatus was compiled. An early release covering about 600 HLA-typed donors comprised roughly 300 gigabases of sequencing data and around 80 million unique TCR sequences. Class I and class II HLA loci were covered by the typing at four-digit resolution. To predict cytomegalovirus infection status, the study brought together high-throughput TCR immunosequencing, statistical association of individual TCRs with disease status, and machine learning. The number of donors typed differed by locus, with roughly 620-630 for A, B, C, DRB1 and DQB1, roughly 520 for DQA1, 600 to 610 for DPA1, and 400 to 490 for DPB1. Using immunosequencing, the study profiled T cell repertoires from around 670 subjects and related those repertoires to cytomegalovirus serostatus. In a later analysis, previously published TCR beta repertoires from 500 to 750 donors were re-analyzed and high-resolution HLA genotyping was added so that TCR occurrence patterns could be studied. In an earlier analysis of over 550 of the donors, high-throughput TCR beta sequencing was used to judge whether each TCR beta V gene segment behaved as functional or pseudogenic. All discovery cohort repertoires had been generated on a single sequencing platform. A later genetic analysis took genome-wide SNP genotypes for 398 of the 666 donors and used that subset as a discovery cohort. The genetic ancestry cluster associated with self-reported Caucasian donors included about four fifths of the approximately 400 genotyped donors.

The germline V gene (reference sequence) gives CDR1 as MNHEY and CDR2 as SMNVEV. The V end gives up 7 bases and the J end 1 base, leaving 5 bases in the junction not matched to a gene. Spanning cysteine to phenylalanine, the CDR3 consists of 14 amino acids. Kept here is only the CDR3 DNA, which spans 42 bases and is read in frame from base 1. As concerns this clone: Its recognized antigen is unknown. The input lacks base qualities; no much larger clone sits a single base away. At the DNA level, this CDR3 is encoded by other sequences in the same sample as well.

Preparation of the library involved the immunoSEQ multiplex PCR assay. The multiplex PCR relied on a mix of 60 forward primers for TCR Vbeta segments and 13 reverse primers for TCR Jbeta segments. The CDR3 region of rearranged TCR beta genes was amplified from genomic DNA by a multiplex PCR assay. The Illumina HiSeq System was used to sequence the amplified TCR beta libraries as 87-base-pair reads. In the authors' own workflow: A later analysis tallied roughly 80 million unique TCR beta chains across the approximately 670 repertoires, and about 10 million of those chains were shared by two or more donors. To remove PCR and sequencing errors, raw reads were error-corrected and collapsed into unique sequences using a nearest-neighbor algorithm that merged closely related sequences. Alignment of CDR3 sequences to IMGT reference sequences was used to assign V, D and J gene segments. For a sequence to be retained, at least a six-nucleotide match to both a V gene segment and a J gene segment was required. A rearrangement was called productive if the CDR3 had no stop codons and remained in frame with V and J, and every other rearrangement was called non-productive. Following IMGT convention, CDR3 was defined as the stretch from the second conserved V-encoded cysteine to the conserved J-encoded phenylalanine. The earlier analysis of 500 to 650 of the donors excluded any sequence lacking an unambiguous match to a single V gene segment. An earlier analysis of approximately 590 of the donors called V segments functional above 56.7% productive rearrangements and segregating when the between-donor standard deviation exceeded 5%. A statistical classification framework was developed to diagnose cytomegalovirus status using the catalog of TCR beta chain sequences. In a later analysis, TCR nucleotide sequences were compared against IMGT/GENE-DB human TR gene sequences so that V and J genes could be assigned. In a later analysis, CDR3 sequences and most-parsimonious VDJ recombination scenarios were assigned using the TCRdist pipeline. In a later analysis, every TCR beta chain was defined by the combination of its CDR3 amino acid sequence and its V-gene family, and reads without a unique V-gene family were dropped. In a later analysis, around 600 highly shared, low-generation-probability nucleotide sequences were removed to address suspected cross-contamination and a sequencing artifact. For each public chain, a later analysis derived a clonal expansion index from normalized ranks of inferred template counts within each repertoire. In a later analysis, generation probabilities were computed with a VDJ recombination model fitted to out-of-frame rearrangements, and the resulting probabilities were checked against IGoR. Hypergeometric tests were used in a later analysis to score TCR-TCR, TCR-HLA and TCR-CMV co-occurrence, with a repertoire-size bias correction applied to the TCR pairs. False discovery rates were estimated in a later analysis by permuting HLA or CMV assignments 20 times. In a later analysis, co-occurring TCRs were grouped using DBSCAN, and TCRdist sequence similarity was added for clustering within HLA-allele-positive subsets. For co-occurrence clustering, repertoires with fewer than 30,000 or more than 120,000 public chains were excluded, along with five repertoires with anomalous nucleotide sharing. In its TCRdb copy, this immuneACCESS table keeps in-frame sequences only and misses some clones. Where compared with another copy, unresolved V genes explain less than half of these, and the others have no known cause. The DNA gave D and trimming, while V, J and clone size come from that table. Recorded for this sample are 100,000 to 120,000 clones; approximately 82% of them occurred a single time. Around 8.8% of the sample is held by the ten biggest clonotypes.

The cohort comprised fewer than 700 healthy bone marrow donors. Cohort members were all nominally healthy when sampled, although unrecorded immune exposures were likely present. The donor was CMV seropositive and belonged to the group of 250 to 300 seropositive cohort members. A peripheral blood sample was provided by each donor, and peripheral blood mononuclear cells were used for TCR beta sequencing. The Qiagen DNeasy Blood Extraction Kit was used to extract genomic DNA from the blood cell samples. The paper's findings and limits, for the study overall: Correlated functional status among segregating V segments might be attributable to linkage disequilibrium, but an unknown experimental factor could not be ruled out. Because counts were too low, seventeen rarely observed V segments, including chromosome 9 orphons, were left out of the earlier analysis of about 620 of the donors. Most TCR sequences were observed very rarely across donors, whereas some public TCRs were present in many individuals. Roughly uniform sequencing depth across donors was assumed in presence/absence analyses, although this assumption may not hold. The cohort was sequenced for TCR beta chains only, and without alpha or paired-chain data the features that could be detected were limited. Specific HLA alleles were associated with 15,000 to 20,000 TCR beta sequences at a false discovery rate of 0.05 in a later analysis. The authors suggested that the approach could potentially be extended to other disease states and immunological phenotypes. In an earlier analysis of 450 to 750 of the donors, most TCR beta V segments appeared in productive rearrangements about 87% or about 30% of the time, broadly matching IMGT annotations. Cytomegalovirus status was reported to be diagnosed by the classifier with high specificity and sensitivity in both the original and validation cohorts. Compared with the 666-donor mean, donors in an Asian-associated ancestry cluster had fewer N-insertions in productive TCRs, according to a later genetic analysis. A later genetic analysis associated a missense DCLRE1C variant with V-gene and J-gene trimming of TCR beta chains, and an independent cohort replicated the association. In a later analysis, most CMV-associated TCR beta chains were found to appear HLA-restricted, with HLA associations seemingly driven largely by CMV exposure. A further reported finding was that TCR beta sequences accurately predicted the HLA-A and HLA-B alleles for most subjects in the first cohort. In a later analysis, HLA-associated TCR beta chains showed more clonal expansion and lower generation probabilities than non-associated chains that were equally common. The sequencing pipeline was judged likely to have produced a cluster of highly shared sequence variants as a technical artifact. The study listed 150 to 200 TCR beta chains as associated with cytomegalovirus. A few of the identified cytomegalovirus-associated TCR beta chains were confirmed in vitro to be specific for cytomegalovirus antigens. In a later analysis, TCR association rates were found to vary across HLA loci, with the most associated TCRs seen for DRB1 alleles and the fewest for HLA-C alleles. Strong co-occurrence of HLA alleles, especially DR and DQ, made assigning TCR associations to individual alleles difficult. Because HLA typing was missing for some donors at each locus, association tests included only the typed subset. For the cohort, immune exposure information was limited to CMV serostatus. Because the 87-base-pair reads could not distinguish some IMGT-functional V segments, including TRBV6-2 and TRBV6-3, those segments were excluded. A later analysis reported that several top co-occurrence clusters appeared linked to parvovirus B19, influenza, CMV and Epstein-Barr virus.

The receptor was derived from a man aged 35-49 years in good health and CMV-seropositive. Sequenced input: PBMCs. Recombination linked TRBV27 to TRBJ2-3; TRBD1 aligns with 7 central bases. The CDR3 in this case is CASTRQGGTDTQYF. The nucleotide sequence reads TGTGCCAGCACTAGACAGGGCGGCACAGATACGCAGTATTTT.